The next 19 T cell receptor beta chains were all read from a single sample in a study of cytomegalovirus exposure and HLA in healthy donors (dated 2017 in TCRdb). Receptors were amplified or captured by the immunoSEQ multiplex PCR assay. The multiplex PCR relied on a mix of 60 forward primers for TCR Vbeta segments and 13 reverse primers for TCR Jbeta segments. Here the immuneACCESS table is served through TCRdb, limited to in-frame sequences with V and J called. Missing clones are a known gap in these copies; in checked studies unresolved V genes cover under half, and the rest lacks a known reason. The sample records 150,000 to 200,000 clones, roughly 83% of which are singletons. The ten most abundant clones make up about 2% of the sample. Sequenced material: PBMCs. The receptors were sampled from a woman aged 50 to 60 in good health and CMV-seronegative.

The J gene is TRBJ1-1, the V gene TRBV28; TRBD1 matches 8 bases. V gave up 0 bases and J gave up 4 bases; unmatched junction bases: 7. This CDR3 has 16 amino acids. The germline V gene has CDR1 MDHEN and CDR2 SYDVKM. DNA for the CDR3: TGTGCCAGCAGTTTATGGCCCAGGGGGCGAGGCACTGAAGCTTTCTTT. Its translation: CASSLWPRGRGTEAFF.

The CDR3 nucleotides read TGTGCCTGGAGTAGCGCTGGAAACACCATATATTTT. The encoded protein is CAWSSAGNTIYF. The chain couples TRBV30 to TRBJ1-3; D is unresolved. The CDR3 has 12 amino acids. In germline, CDR1 is GTSNPN, CDR2 SVGIG (reference sequence). Trimming stripped 2 bases from V and 2 bases from J, with 4 bases between.

The rearrangement joins TRBV5-1 to TRBJ1-2; the D gene is possibly TRBD1 (5 bases). Trimming removed 2 bases at V and 2 bases at J, with 16 bases between. This CDR3 contains 16 residues. Germline lookup yields CDR1 SGHRS and CDR2 YFSETQ. The CDR3 DNA is TGCGCCAGCAGCTTCTCTGACGGGGGTGAAAACTATGGCTACACCTTC. Translating gives CASSFSDGGENYGYTF.

In its sample, this clone was seen once. CDR3 in amino acids: CASSIPTGGTPGELFF. CDR3 DNA sequence: TGTGCCAGTAGTATCCCCACAGGGGGTACGCCCGGGGAGCTGTTTTTT. The chain joins TRBV19 to TRBJ2-2, with TRBD1 matching over 8 bases. J was trimmed by 6 bases and V by 3 bases; bases with no gene match: 9. This CDR3 has 16 amino acids. The germline gives CDR1 LNHDA, CDR2 SQIVND (reference sequence).

The V call is TRBV5-1, the J call TRBJ2-7, with unresolved D. There are 16 residues in the CDR3. V lost 0 bases and J lost 2, with 15 bases in between. The germline gives CDR1 SGHRS, CDR2 YFSETQ. For the CDR3, the DNA is TGCGCCAGCAGCTTGGTCCCTATACCGATGACCTACGAGCAGTACTTC. Translation: CASSLVPIPMTYEQYF.

The CDR3 reads CASSSGQGVNTEAFF. The CDR3, as DNA: TGTGCCAGCAGCTCTGGACAGGGGGTGAACACTGAAGCTTTCTTT. V is TRBV7-8 and J is TRBJ1-1; TRBD1 agrees at 10 bases. In germline, CDR1 is SGHVS, CDR2 FQNEAQ. V lost 4 bases to trimming and J lost 0 bases; unmatched junction nucleotides: 2. This CDR3 is 15 amino acids long.

This clone occurred a few times. The chain links TRBV7-8 to TRBJ2-2, with 9 bases identical to TRBD1. Trimming at V came to 5 bases and at J to 3 bases, leaving 4 bases not matched to a gene. CDR1 SGHVS and CDR2 FQNEAQ come from the germline V gene. This CDR3 is 15 amino acids long. CDR3 DNA: TGTGCCAGCAGCCCCCGGGACAGGGACACCGGGGAGCTGTTTTTT. Its protein is CASSPRDRDTGELFF.

The rearrangement joins TRBV5-1 to TRBJ1-5; D is perhaps TRBD1 (5 bases). Trimming cost V 2 bases and J 0 bases, with 15 bases left between them. The CDR3 sequence is 17 residues long. Germline V lookup: CDR1 SGHRS, CDR2 YFSETQ. Here the CDR3 reads CASSFAPRDYSNQPQHF. CDR3 bases: TGCGCCAGCAGCTTCGCTCCCAGGGACTATAGCAATCAGCCCCAGCATTTT.

A single count supports this clone. The chain joins TRBV2 to TRBJ1-6, with D unclear. Germline lookup yields CDR1 SNHLY and CDR2 FYNNEI. V shed 8 bases and J shed 0 bases, with 11 bases lying between them. The CDR3 sequence is 15 residues long. CDR3: CASRVGSSYNSPLHF. The CDR3 nucleotides read TGTGCCAGCCGGGTAGGGAGCTCCTATAATTCACCCCTCCACTTT. The variable domain in full, completed from reference TRBV2 and TRBJ1-6, reads EPEVTQTPSHQVTQMGQEVILRCVPISNHLYFYWYRQILGQKVEFLVSFYNNEISEKSEIFDDQFSVERPDGSNFTLKIRSTKLEDSAMYFCASRVGSSYNSPLHFGNGTRLTVT.

In this sample, this clone turned up once. This chain links TRBV7-6 with TRBJ2-5; TRBD2 is a possible D gene (6 bases). CDR3 length: 15 amino acids. Trimming shortened V by 4 bases and J by 1 base, and 13 bases separated the two germline ends. CDR1 and CDR2 from the germline V gene are SGHVS and FNYEAQ. DNA of the CDR3: TGTGCCAGCAGCTCCCTCCGCGGGGCCCAAGAGACCCAGTACTTC. Protein sequence: CASSSLRGAQETQYF.

The chain links TRBV19 to TRBJ2-4; TRBD1 is a possible D gene (6 bases). V was cut by 8 bases and J by 5 bases, with 16 bases left in between. Germline assignment: CDR1 LNHDA and CDR2 SQIVND (reference sequence). This CDR3 has 14 residues. This CDR3 is CASATGLGQNIQYF. The CDR3 region has the DNA TGTGCCAGTGCGACAGGTTTAGGCCAAAACATTCAGTACTTC.

V gene TRBV2 combines with J gene TRBJ2-7; tentatively, D is TRBD2 (7 bases). The CDR3 extends over 12 amino acids. CDR1 SNHLY and CDR2 FYNNEI come from the germline V gene. V lost 7 bases and J lost 2, with 9 bases in between. CDR3 sequence (DNA): TGTGCCAGCACGCGGGGGCCCTACGAGCAGTACTTC. It is translated as CASTRGPYEQYF.

The chain has TRBV11-2 and TRBJ2-1, with 12 positions matching TRBD2. CDR1 and CDR2 (germline): SGHAT, FQNNGV. Unmatched junction bases numbered 4, after V lost 2 bases and J lost 2 bases. This CDR3 contains 17 residues. The CDR3 DNA reads TGTGCCAGCAGCTTAATGAGGACTAGCGGGACCTACAATGAGCAGTTCTTC. Protein: CASSLMRTSGTYNEQFF.

This rearrangement joins TRBV6-5 to TRBJ2-7, with 7 bases fitting TRBD1. The CDR3 spans 13 residues. The V gene end was trimmed by 8 bases and the J gene end by 0 bases; junction bases not matched to a gene: 4. Germline V gene data show CDR1 as MNHEY and CDR2 as SVGAGI. CDR3 region: CASSGTASYEQYF. CDR3 sequence (DNA): TGTGCCAGCTCCGGGACAGCCTCCTACGAGCAGTACTTC.

The chain has TRBV7-2 and TRBJ2-3; possible D gene TRBD2, 6 bases. Germline CDR1 reads SGHTA; CDR2 reads FQGNSA. The CDR3 covers 16 residues. V gave up 5 bases and J gave up 2 bases, with 17 bases separating them. CDR3 coding DNA: TGTGCCAGCAGCCGCGGGAATGGCCGAAACACAGATACGCAGTATTTT. Translation: CASSRGNGRNTDTQYF.

This chain uses TRBV28 with TRBJ2-3, with TRBD1 matching 8 bases. The CDR3 covers 15 residues. Germline V CDR1 and CDR2: MDHEN, SYDVKM. J was trimmed by 3 bases and V by 3 bases; bases with no gene match: 5. This CDR3 reads CASSFGQGRTDTQYF. The CDR3 DNA reads as TGTGCCAGCAGTTTTGGACAGGGACGGACAGATACGCAGTATTTT.

Concerning this clone itself: At one end, the junction sequence differs from germline, possibly due to a read error. V and J are TRBV7-9 and TRBJ2-3; D is unclear. Germline CDR1 is SEHNR and CDR2 is FQNEAQ (reference sequence). CDR3 length equals 16 residues. DNA of the CDR3: TGTTCCAGCAGCTTCCGAACGGTGCTACGCACAGATACGCAGTATTTT. Translation: CSSSFRTVLRTDTQYF.

The chain uses TRBV21-1 and TRBJ1-1. TRBV21-1 is recorded as a pseudogene. CDR3 length equals 14 residues. The DNA for the CDR3 is TGTGCCAGCACCCCGTCGGGCGCGGGGACTGAAGCTTTCTTT. Translation: CASTPSGAGTEAFF.

This clone has just a few counts. V and J are TRBV11-2 and TRBJ1-2; D is perhaps TRBD1 (6 bases). Germline V gene lookup returns CDR1 SGHAT and CDR2 FQNNGV. The CDR3 consists of 14 residues. The ends were cut back, 5 bases at V and 5 bases at J, with 15 bases in the middle. CDR3 in amino acids: CASSRGGAGYGYTF. The CDR3 DNA is TGTGCCAGCAGCAGGGGGGGGGCAGGGTATGGCTACACCTTC.